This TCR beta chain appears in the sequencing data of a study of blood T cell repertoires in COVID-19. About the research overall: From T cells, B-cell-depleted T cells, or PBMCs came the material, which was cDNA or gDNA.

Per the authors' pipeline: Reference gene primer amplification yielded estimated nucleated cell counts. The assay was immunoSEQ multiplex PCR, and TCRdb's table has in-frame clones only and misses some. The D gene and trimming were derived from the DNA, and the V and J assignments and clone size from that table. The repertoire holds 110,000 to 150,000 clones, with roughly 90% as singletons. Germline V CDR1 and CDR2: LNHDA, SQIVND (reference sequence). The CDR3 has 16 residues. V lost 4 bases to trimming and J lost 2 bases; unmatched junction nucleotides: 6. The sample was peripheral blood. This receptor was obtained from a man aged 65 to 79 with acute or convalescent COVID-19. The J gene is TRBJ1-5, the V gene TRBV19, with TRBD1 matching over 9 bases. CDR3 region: CASSKQGASGNQPQHF. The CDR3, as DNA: TGTGCCAGTAGTAAACAGGGGGCGTCGGGCAATCAGCCCCAGCATTTT.